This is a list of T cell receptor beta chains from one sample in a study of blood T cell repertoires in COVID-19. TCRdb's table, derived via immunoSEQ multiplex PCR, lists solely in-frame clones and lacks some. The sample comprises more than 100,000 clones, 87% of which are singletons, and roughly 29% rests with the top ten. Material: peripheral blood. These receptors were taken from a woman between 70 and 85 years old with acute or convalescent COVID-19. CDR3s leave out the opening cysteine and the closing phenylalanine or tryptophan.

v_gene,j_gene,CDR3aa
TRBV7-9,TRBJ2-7,ASSSQGYEQY
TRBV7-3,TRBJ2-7,ASSLGPGLFYEQY
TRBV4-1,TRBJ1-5,ASSQEFRTGVHQPQH
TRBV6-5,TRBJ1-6,ASNRDRVRNSPLH
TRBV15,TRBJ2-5,ATSPHVVAGGGTQY
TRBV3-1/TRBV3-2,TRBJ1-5,ASSQGPGEGQPQH
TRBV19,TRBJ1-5,ASSIRRGQGVSNQPQH
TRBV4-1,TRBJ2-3,ASSQSLGTQY
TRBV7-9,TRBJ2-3,ASSTWGRGLTDTQY
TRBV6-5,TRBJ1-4,ASSYGGVDEKLF
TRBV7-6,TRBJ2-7,ASSLSPVYEQY
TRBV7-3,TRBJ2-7,ASSLRAGAPYEQY
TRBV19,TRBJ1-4,ASRFGQGRWEKLF
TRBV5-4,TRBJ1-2,ASSQRTALNYGYT
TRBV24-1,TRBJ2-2,ATSGPTGTGGYGELF
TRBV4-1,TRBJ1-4,ASSQGVLAPSNNEKLF
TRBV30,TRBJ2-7,AYHRGPTSEQY
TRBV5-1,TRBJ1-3,ASSRQGEGSGNTIY
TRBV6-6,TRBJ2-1,AGSKGTSAYNEQF
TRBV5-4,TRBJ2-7,ASSPLGRPYEQY
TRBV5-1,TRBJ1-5,ASRLTGAGNQPQH
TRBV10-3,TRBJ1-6,AISSTGTGYNSPLH
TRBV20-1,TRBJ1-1,SATYNTEAF
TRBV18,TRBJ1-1,ASSPMTGPNTEAF
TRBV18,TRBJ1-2,ASSPGTDYGYT
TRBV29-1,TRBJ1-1,SVGTDYMNTEAF
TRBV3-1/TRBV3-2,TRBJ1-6,ASSSAGLGDSPLH
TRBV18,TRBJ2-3,ASSLGQGEDTQY
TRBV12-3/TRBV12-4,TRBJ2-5,ASSFFGPETQY
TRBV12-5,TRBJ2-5,ASGLGNGDQETQY
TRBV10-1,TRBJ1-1,ASSDRGGNTEAF
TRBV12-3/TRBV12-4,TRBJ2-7,ASSLSVEQY
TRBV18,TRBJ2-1,ASSPGLAGQNEQF